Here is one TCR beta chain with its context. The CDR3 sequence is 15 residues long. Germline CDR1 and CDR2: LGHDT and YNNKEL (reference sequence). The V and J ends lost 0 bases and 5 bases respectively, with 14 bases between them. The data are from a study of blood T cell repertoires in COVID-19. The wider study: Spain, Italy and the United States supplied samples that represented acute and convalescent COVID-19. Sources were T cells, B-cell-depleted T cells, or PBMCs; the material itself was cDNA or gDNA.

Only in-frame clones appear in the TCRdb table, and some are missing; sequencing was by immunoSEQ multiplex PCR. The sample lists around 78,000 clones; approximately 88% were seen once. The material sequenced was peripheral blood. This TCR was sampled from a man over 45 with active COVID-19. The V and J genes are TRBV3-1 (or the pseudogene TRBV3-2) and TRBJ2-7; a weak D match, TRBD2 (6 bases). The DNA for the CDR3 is TGTGCCAGCAGCCAAGAGACTAGTGTCGTCCACGAGCAGTACTTC. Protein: CASSQETSVVHEQYF.